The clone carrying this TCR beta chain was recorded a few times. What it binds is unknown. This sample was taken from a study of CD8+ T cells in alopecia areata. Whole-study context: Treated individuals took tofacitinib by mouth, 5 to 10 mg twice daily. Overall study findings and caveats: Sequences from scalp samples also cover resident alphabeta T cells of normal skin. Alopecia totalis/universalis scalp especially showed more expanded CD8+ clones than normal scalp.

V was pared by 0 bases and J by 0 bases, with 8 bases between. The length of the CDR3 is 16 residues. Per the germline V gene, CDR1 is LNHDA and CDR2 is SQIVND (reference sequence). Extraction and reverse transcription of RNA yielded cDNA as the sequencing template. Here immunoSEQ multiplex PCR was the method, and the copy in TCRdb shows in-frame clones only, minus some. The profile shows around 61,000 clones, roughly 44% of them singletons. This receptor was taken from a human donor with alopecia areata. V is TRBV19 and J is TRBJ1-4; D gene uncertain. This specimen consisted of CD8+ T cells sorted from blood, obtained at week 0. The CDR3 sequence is CASSIEQRATNEKLFF. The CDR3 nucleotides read TGTGCCAGTAGTATAGAGCAACGAGCAACTAATGAAAAACTGTTTTTT.